The following is a T cell receptor (beta chain) sequence with its context. Its antigen remains unidentified. No qualities accompany the bases; no much larger clone lies one base away. These data come from a study of blood T cell repertoires in COVID-19 (dated by TCRdb to about 2020). With respect to the entire study: Samples from collaborators originated in the United States, Italy and Spain and spanned both the acute and convalescent phases of COVID-19. Where available, HLA class I and class II types were taken from metadata supplied by the sample provider and were not determined by assay-based typing. The dataset comprised deeply sampled blood TCRbeta repertoires from subjects exposed to, actively infected with, or recovered from COVID-19. The material from the prospective study consisted of cDNA or gDNA derived from T cells, B-cell-depleted T cells, or PBMCs. Samples were obtained from the ongoing ImmuneRACE study (first 160 participants) and from 1,000 to 1,500 subjects provided by 6 global collaborators. Nearly every sample came with metadata listing a de-identified subject ID, COVID-19 status, age in years and sex. The repertoires were released in a freely available public database meant as a resource for research on the immune response to SARS-CoV-2.

The investigation overall reported the following: How much clinical and demographic metadata was included differed by source and by participant, and the metadata was provided uncurated.

TCRbeta CDR3 regions were amplified from genomic DNA by means of the immunoSEQ Assay, a bias-controlled multiplex PCR. The authors processed their data as follows. The number of nucleated cells in each sample was estimated by amplification of reference gene primers within the assay. Sequence reads were collapsed and filtered to measure the absolute abundance of every unique TCRbeta CDR3 rearrangement. For each sample, productive Simpson clonality was calculated by taking the square root of Simpson's diversity index across productive rearrangements. Drawn from immuneACCESS, this table holds only the in-frame rearrangements with V and J called that TCRdb kept. Clones are partly lost; checked studies trace under half to an unresolved V gene and leave the rest unexplained. Clonal size and the V and J genes are those of that table, whereas D and trimming came from the DNA. The sample table lists 110,000 or so clones, roughly 85% of them with a count of one. More than 10% of the sample is taken by the ten largest.

The CDR1 and CDR2 encoded by the germline V gene are SGHDT and YYEEEE. Trimming costs V 2 bases and J 5 bases, and their ends lie 11 bases apart. Measured from the cysteine to the phenylalanine, the CDR3 is 14 residues long. The only DNA kept is the CDR3, 42 bases in frame from the first base. The collaborating institutions used their own protocols to collect whole blood in K2EDTA tubes. For TCRbeta analysis, collaborators shipped samples as frozen whole blood, isolated PBMCs, or DNA extracted from either of those sample types. Sequencing input: peripheral blood. The TCR originated in a human donor in a cohort sampled during active COVID-19. The chain couples TRBV5-6 to TRBJ1-5, with TRBD1 tentatively as D gene (6 bases match). The DNA reads as follows: TGTGCCAGCAGCTTAGGGGGTGGTTATCAGCCCCAGCATTTT. Its protein product is CASSLGGGYQPQHF.